A selection of T cell receptor beta chains follows, all from one sample in a study of blood T cell repertoires in COVID-19. Profiling relied on immunoSEQ multiplex PCR, and the TCRdb table lists in-frame clones only, not all of them. Of around 140,000 clones listed, around 90% were seen once; the top ten hold about 1.7%. Source material: peripheral blood. The receptors originated from a man between 65 and 85 years old with acute or convalescent COVID-19. Both conserved end residues are part of each CDR3. Fields, in order: J gene, D gene, clone size, V gene, CDR3 DNA, CDR3 protein. D genes are given only for firm matches. The size field is filled for only some rows; it gives once, few, many or a size class.

j_call: TRBJ1-4
d_call: TRBD1
clone_size: .
v_call: TRBV4-2
cdr3_nt: TGTGCCAGCAGCCAAGAAGGGACAGGGATGATTGAAAAACTGTTTTTT
cdr3_aa: CASSQEGTGMIEKLFF

j_call: TRBJ1-6
d_call: TRBD1
clone_size: few
v_call: TRBV9
cdr3_nt: TGTGCCAGCAGCGTAGGGTGGACAGGGGTCTCACCCCTCCACTTT
cdr3_aa: CASSVGWTGVSPLHF

j_call: TRBJ2-1
d_call: TRBD2
clone_size: .
v_call: TRBV27
cdr3_nt: TGTGCCAGCAGTTTATCAGGCGGGGGGGTCTACAATGAGCAGTTCTTC
cdr3_aa: CASSLSGGGVYNEQFF

j_call: TRBJ1-1
d_call: TRBD1
clone_size: .
v_call: TRBV2
cdr3_nt: TGTGCCAGCAGTGACCGCTGGGACAGCTGGGCGAGGAGTGAAGCTTTCTTT
cdr3_aa: CASSDRWDSWARSEAFF

j_call: TRBJ2-3
d_call: .
clone_size: .
v_call: TRBV7-8
cdr3_nt: TGTGCCGCAACGAGGCTAGCGAGCACAGATACGCAGTATTTT
cdr3_aa: CAATRLASTDTQYF

j_call: TRBJ1-1
d_call: .
clone_size: .
v_call: TRBV3-1/TRBV3-2
cdr3_nt: TGTGCCAGCAGCCCTTCCGACAGGCCGAACACTGAAGCTTTCTTT
cdr3_aa: CASSPSDRPNTEAFF

j_call: TRBJ1-6
d_call: .
clone_size: .
v_call: TRBV18
cdr3_nt: TGTGCCAGCTCACCTTACCAGGGTCCCCTCCACTTT
cdr3_aa: CASSPYQGPLHF

j_call: TRBJ2-1
d_call: .
clone_size: .
v_call: TRBV19
cdr3_nt: TGTGCCAGTCGAGGAGGGCCAACGAAGTACAATGAGCAGTTCTTC
cdr3_aa: CASRGGPTKYNEQFF

j_call: TRBJ1-5
d_call: TRBD1
clone_size: .
v_call: TRBV19
cdr3_nt: TGTGCCAGTAGTATAGGAGACAGGGCGGCTAACAATCAGCCCCAGCATTTT
cdr3_aa: CASSIGDRAANNQPQHF

j_call: TRBJ1-6
d_call: TRBD1
clone_size: .
v_call: TRBV19
cdr3_nt: TGTGCCACCTCGACAGGGATGTATAATTCACCCCTCCACTTT
cdr3_aa: CATSTGMYNSPLHF

j_call: TRBJ2-2
d_call: .
clone_size: .
v_call: TRBV5-1
cdr3_nt: TGCGCCAGCAGCTTCCGGGATCCGAACACCGGGGAGCTGTTTTTT
cdr3_aa: CASSFRDPNTGELFF

j_call: TRBJ2-1
d_call: TRBD2
clone_size: .
v_call: TRBV19
cdr3_nt: TGTGCCAGTAGTTCAATGGGGGGGTCTAACTACAATGAGCAGTTCTTC
cdr3_aa: CASSSMGGSNYNEQFF

j_call: TRBJ2-2
d_call: TRBD1
clone_size: .
v_call: TRBV4-1
cdr3_nt: TGCGCCAGCAGCCAAGATCGGGGACAGGGCAGGGAGCTGTTTTTT
cdr3_aa: CASSQDRGQGRELFF

j_call: TRBJ2-3
d_call: TRBD1
clone_size: .
v_call: TRBV19
cdr3_nt: TGTGCCAGTAAGGGACAGGGGGCCCAAGATACGCAGTATTTT
cdr3_aa: CASKGQGAQDTQYF

j_call: TRBJ1-2
d_call: TRBD1
clone_size: .
v_call: TRBV7-9
cdr3_nt: TGTGCCAGCAGCTTAGGAGGGGGCGGTGGCTACACCTTC
cdr3_aa: CASSLGGGGGYTF

j_call: TRBJ2-2
d_call: TRBD1
clone_size: .
v_call: TRBV7-9
cdr3_nt: TGTGCCAGCAACACTCGGGACAGCAAATCATCCACGAACACCGGGGAGCTGTTTTTT
cdr3_aa: CASNTRDSKSSTNTGELFF

j_call: TRBJ1-1
d_call: TRBD1
clone_size: .
v_call: TRBV19
cdr3_nt: TGTGCCAGTAGTGATCCGGGACAGGCTGTGAGCACTGAAGCTTTCTTT
cdr3_aa: CASSDPGQAVSTEAFF

j_call: TRBJ1-2
d_call: .
clone_size: few
v_call: TRBV6-5
cdr3_nt: TGTGCCAGCAGTTTACGCCGAGCGGGAACCAACTATGGCTACACCTTC
cdr3_aa: CASSLRRAGTNYGYTF

j_call: TRBJ1-6
d_call: TRBD1
clone_size: .
v_call: TRBV3-1/TRBV3-2
cdr3_nt: TGTGCCAGCAGCCCAGGGACAGGCGGAGTTTCACCCCTCCACTTT
cdr3_aa: CASSPGTGGVSPLHF

j_call: TRBJ2-1
d_call: .
clone_size: once
v_call: TRBV24-1
cdr3_nt: TGTGCCACCCCAAGCGAAGTCTGCATGAATGAGCAGTTCTTC
cdr3_aa: CATPSEVCMNEQFF

j_call: TRBJ1-6
d_call: .
clone_size: .
v_call: TRBV2
cdr3_nt: TGTGCCAGCAGTGCGAATTCACCCCTCCACTTT
cdr3_aa: CASSANSPLHF